This is a list of T cell receptor beta chains from one sample in a study of CD8 T cells in Susac syndrome. TCRdb reprocessed the immunoSEQ multiplex PCR reads via MiXCR and lists one record per CDR3 protein. The data contain under 200,000 distinct CDR3 sequences, around 96% of them singletons. The sequenced sample was CD4+ T cells from PBMCs. These TCRs come from a human donor with Susac syndrome. The CDR3 runs from the conserved cysteine through the conserved F or W. D genes are given only for firm matches. A clone size is listed for some rows: how often the clone was seen (once, few, many), or a class if it is expanded.

abundance,j_gene,d_gene,v_gene,CDR3nt,CDR3aa
.,TRBJ1-6,.,TRBV4-3,TGCGCCAGCAGCCCCTCCGTTTTGGGCAGCGGAGTGGGGTCCCTCCACTTT,CASSPSVLGSGVGSLHF
.,TRBJ2-1,TRBD2,TRBV29-1,TGCAGCGGTGTAGGGGGGCCTAGCGGGGCCTACAATGAGCAGTTCTTC,CSGVGGPSGAYNEQFF
once,TRBJ1-1,TRBD1,TRBV20-1,TGCAGTGCTCGACAGGGGTCCACTGAAGCTTTCTTT,CSARQGSTEAFF
.,TRBJ1-1,.,TRBV6-6,TGTGCCAGCACCGGGGACCTCCGGAGCACTGAAGCTTTCTTT,CASTGDLRSTEAFF
.,TRBJ2-1,.,TRBV12-3/TRBV12-4,TGTGCCAGCAGTTTTTACCGTGAGCAGTTCTTC,CASSFYREQFF
.,TRBJ1-2,.,TRBV7-2,TGTGCCATCAGGCGGGGGTCCTATGGCTACACCTTC,CAIRRGSYGYTF
.,TRBJ1-2,.,TRBV29-1,TGCAGCGCCATCAGGGACCCCGCGTATGGCTACACCTTC,CSAIRDPAYGYTF
.,TRBJ2-1,.,TRBV7-2,TGTGCCAGCAGCTCCTATCAGCAGTCGGGAAATGAGCAGTTCTTC,CASSSYQQSGNEQFF
once,TRBJ2-1,TRBD2,TRBV2,TGTGCCAGCAGTGAAGCGCTGGGGGGGTCCTACAATGAGCAGTTCTTC,CASSEALGGSYNEQFF
.,TRBJ2-5,.,TRBV2,TGTGCCAGCAGTGGGGGGTACCGTGAGACCCAGTACTTC,CASSGGYRETQYF
.,TRBJ1-1,TRBD1,TRBV18,TGTGCCAGCTCACCCGGACAGGTGAACACTGAAGCTTTCTTT,CASSPGQVNTEAFF